This TCR beta chain was documented in a study of blood T cell repertoires in COVID-19. About the research overall: There were acute and convalescent COVID-19 samples, and they came from the United States, Italy and Spain.

J lost 8 bases, V lost 2 bases, and 13 bases had no gene match. CDR1 and CDR2 from the germline V gene are SGHDT and YYEEEE. The CDR3 is 16 residues long. Per the original data handling: From reference gene primer amplification, estimates of nucleated cell counts were derived. Assay: immunoSEQ multiplex PCR; the TCRdb copy retains only in-frame clones and omits some. The V and J calls and the clone size are those of that table, but D and trimming were determined from the DNA. The sample carries roughly 230,000 clones, about four fifths recorded once. The chain recombines TRBV5-6 with TRBJ1-2, with 9 positions matching TRBD1. The sequencing sample was made of peripheral blood. The TCR originated in a man aged 45 to 65 with active or convalescent COVID-19. CDR3 in DNA: TGTGCCAGCAGCTTCCGTTCCGGGACAGGGTCAACCGGCTACACCTTC. Translating gives CASSFRSGTGSTGYTF. Full variable domain (remainder filled in from reference TRBV5-6 and TRBJ1-2): DAGVTQSPTHLIKTRGQQVTLRCSPKSGHDTVSWYQQALGQGPQFIFQYYEEEERQRGNFPDRFSGHQFPNYSSELNVNALLLGDSALYLCASSFRSGTGSTGYTFGSGTRLTVV.